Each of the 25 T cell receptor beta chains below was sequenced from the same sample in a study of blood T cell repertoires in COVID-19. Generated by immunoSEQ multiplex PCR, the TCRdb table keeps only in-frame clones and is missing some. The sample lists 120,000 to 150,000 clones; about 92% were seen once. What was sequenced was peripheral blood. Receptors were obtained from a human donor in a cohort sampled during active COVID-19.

The CDR3 region has the DNA TGCGCCAGCAGCCAAGATCTTCTGCAGGGCTTCGGCTACACCTTC. This encodes CASSQDLLQGFGYTF. The chain carries TRBV4-1 and TRBJ1-2, with a possible D match to TRBD1 (5 bases). The V end was cut by 0 bases, the J end by 8 bases, with 16 bases between. CDR3 length: 15 amino acids. CDR1 and CDR2 (germline): MGHRA, YSYEKL.

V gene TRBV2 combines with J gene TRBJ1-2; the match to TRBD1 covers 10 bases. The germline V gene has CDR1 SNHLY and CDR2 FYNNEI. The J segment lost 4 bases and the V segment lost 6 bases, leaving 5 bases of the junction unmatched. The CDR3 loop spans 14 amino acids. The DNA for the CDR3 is TGTGCCAGCAGGACCGGGACAGGGGCCTATGGCTACACCTTC. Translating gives CASRTGTGAYGYTF.

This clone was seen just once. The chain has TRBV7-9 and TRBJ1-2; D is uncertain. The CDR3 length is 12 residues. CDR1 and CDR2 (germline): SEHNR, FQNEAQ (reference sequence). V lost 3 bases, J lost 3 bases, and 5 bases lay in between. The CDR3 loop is CASSLADYGYTF. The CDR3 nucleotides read TGTGCCAGCAGCTTGGCAGACTATGGCTACACCTTC.

In DNA, the CDR3 is TGTGCCTGGAGTGTACAGGACAGGTACCAAGAGACCCAGTACTTC. Translation gives CAWSVQDRYQETQYF. This sequence joins TRBV30 and TRBJ2-5, with 7 bases aligning to TRBD1. Trimming took 0 bases from V and 0 from J; bases not matched to a gene: 4. The CDR3 spans 15 residues. Looked up from germline, CDR1 is GTSNPN and CDR2 is SVGIG (reference sequence).

In DNA form, the CDR3 reads TGTGCCAGCAGCCAGTCCTGGGGGCGTTTCGGGGAGCTGTTTTTT. This gives the protein CASSQSWGRFGELFF. The V gene is TRBV6-5, the J gene TRBJ2-2, with D maybe TRBD1 (6 bases). The V and J ends lost 6 bases and 7 bases respectively, with 18 bases between them. The CDR3 loop spans 15 amino acids. Germline assignment: CDR1 MNHEY and CDR2 SVGAGI.

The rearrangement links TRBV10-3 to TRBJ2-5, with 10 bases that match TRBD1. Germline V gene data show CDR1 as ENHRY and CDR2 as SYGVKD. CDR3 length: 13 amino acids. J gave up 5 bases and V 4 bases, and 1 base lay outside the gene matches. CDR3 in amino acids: CAISGDRGETQYF. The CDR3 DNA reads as TGTGCCATCAGTGGGGACAGGGGTGAGACCCAGTACTTC.

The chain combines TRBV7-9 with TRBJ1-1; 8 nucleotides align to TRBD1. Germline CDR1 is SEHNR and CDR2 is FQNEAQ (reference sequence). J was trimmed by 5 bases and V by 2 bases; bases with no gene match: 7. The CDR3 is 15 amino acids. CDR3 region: CASSLRRQGWTEAFF. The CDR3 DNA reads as TGTGCCAGCAGCTTAAGACGACAGGGGTGGACTGAAGCTTTCTTT.

The DNA for the CDR3 is TGTGCCAGCAGCCTGACTAGCGGGGGCTTCTACGAGCAGTACTTC. Translated: CASSLTSGGFYEQYF. The chain joins TRBV27 to TRBJ2-7, with 12 bases matching TRBD2. The CDR3 is 15 amino acids. Germline V lookup: CDR1 MNHEY, CDR2 SMNVEV (reference sequence). V shed 6 bases and J 3 bases; nucleotides not matched to a gene: 6.

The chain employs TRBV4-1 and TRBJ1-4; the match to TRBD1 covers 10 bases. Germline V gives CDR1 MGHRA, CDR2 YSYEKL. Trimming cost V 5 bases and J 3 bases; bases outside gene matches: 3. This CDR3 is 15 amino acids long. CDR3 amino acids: CASSKGQGANEKLFF. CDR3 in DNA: TGCGCCAGCAGCAAAGGACAGGGGGCTAATGAAAAACTGTTTTTT.

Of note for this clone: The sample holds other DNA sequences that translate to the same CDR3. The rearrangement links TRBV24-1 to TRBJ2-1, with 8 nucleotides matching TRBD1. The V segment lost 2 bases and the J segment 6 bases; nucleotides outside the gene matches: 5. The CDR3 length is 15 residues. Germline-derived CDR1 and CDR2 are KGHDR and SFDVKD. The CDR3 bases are TGTGCCACCAGTGATTCAGGGGGCGCAGGCAATGAGCAGTTCTTC. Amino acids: CATSDSGGAGNEQFF.

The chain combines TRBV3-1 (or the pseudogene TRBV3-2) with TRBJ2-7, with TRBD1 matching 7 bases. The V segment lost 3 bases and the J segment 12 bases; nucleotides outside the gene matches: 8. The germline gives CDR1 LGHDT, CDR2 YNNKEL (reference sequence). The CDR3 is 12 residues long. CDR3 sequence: CASSHGRGPTYF. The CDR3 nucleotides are TGTGCCAGCAGCCATGGTAGGGGGCCGACGTACTTC.

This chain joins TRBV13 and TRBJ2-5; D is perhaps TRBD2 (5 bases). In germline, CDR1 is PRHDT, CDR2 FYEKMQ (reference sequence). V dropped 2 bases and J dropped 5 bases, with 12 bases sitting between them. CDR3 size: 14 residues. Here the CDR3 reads CASSLISRRETQYF. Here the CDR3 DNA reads TGTGCCAGCAGCTTAATCTCTAGGAGGGAGACCCAGTACTTC. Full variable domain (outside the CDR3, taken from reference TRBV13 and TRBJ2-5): AAGVIQSPRHLIKEKRETATLKCYPIPRHDTVYWYQQGPGQDPQFLISFYEKMQSDKGSIPDRFSAQQFSDYHSELNMSSLELGDSALYFCASSLISRRETQYFGPGTRLLVL.

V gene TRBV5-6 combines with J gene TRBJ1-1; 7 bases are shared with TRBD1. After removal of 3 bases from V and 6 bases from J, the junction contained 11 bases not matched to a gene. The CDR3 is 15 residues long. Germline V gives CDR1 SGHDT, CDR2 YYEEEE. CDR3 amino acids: CASSSRDRVFSEAFF. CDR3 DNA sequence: TGTGCCAGCAGCTCCCGCGACAGGGTGTTCTCTGAAGCTTTCTTT.

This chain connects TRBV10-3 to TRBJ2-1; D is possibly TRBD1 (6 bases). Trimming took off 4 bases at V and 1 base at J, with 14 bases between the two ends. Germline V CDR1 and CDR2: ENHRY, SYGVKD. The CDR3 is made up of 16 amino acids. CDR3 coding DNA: TGTGCCATCAGTGGACAGGAAGGGTTGTCCTACAATGAGCAGTTCTTC. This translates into CAISGQEGLSYNEQFF.

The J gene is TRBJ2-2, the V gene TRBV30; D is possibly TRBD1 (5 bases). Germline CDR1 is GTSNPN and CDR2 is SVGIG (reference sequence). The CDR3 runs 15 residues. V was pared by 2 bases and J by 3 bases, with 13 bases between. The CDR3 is CAWSRRVADTGELFF. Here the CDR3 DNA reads TGTGCCTGGAGTCGCAGGGTTGCGGACACCGGGGAGCTGTTTTTT.

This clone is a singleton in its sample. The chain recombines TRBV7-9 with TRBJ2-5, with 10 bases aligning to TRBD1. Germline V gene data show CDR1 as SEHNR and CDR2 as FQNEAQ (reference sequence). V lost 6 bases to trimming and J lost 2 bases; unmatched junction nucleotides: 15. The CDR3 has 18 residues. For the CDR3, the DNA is TGTGCCAGCAGTTTCGGGACAGGGGCCGCGGTTCCACAAGAGACCCAGTACTTC. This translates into CASSFGTGAAVPQETQYF.

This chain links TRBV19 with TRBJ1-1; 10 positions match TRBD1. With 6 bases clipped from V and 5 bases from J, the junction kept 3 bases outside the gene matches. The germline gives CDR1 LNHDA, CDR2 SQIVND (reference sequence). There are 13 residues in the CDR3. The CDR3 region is CASSRQGATEAFF. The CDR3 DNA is TGTGCCAGTAGCCGACAGGGGGCTACTGAAGCTTTCTTT.

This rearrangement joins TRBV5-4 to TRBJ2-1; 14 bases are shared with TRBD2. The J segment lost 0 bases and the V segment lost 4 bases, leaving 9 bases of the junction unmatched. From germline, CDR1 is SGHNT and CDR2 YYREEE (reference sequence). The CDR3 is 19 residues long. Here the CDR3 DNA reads TGTGCCAGCAGCCAAACCGGGACTAGCGGGGGAAGCTCCTACAATGAGCAGTTCTTC. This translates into CASSQTGTSGGSSYNEQFF.

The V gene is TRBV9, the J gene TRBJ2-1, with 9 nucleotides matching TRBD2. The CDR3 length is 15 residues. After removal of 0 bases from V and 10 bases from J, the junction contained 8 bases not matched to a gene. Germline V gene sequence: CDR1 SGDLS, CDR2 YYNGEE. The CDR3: CASSVGISGGREQFF. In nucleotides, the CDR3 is TGTGCCAGCAGCGTAGGAATCAGCGGGGGGCGGGAGCAGTTCTTC.

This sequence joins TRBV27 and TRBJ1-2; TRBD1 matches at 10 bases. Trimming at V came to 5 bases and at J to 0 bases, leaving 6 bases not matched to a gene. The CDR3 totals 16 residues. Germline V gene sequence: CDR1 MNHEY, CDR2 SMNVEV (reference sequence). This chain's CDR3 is CASSPGQGFPNYGYTF. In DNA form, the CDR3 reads TGTGCCAGCAGTCCGGGACAGGGGTTTCCTAACTATGGCTACACCTTC.

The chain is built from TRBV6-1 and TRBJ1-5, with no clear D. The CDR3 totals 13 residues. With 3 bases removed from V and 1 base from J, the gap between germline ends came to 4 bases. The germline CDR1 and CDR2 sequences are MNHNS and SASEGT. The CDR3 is CASSDGSNQPQHF. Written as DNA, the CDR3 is TGTGCCAGCAGTGACGGGAGCAATCAGCCCCAGCATTTT.

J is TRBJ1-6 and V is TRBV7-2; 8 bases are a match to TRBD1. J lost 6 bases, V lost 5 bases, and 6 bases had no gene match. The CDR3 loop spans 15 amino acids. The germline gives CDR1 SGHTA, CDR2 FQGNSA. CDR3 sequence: CASSIRTGSNSPLHF. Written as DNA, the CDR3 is TGTGCCAGCAGCATTCGGACAGGGAGTAATTCACCCCTCCACTTT.

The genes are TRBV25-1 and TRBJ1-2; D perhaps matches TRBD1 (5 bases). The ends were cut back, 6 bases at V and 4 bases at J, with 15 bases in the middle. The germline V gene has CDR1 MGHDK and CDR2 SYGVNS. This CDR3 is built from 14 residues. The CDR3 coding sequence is TGTGCCAGCAGCGAGCTCGGACACCTCTATGGCTACACCTTC. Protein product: CASSELGHLYGYTF.

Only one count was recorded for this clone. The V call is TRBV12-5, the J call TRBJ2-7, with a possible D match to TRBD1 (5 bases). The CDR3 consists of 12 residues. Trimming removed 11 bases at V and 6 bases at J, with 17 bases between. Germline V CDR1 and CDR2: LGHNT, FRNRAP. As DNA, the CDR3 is TGTGCTTCTCAGGGATCCCCCCTCGAGCAGTACTTC. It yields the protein CASQGSPLEQYF.

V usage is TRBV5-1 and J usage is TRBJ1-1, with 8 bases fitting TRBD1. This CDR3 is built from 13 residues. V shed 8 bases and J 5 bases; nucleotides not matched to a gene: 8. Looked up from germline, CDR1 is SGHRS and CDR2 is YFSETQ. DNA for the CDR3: TGCGCCAGTAAAGCAGGGGGCTCGACTGAAGCTTTCTTT. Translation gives CASKAGGSTEAFF.